Shown below are 18 T cell receptor beta chains from a single sample sequenced in a study of blood T cell repertoires in COVID-19. The assay was immunoSEQ multiplex PCR, and TCRdb's table has in-frame clones only and misses some. Of approximately 40,000 clones listed, 70% to 90% are singletons. Specimen: peripheral blood. The receptors were gathered from a man aged 55 to 70 with COVID-19, enrolled during active disease.

The rearrangement links TRBV28 to TRBJ1-6, with 7 nucleotides matching TRBD1. CDR1 is MDHEN, CDR2 SYDVKM, per germline. The length of the CDR3 is 13 residues. The junction had 5 bases not matched to a gene; V was cut back by 8 bases and J by 7 bases. CDR3 sequence: CASPRQGNSPLHF. DNA for the CDR3: TGTGCCAGCCCTAGACAGGGAAATTCACCCCTCCACTTT.

This chain uses TRBV6-5 with TRBJ2-7; 14 nucleotides align to TRBD2. The germline V gene has CDR1 MNHEY and CDR2 SVGAGI. Trimming removed 8 bases from V and 2 bases from J; junction bases left unmatched: 2. CDR3 size: 14 residues. In DNA form, the CDR3 reads TGTGCCAGCGGGACTAGCGGGAGAACCTACGAGCAGTACTTC. The encoded protein is CASGTSGRTYEQYF.

The chain is built from TRBV29-1 and TRBJ2-3; D is ambiguous. The germline V gene encodes CDR1 SQVTM and CDR2 ANQGSEA. The CDR3 length is 12 residues. The V and J ends lost 7 bases and 2 bases respectively, with 10 bases between them. CDR3 nucleotides: TGCAGCGCTACCGAGAACACAGATACGCAGTATTTT. Translation: CSATENTDTQYF.

This chain uses TRBV5-8 with TRBJ2-7, with TRBD1 as a possible D gene (5 bases). Germline V CDR1 and CDR2: SGHTS, YDEGEE. CDR3 size: 15 residues. Deletions cut 4 bases from V and 5 bases from J, with 19 bases between. The CDR3 bases are TGTGCCAGCAGCGGCAGGGTGCAGAGCAGGGACGAGCAGTACTTC. Translation gives CASSGRVQSRDEQYF.

The V and J genes are TRBV5-1 and TRBJ2-2; 11 bases are a match to TRBD1. From germline, CDR1 is SGHRS and CDR2 YFSETQ. The V and J ends lost 4 bases and 5 bases, in that order; junction bases with no gene match: 7. This CDR3 has 16 amino acids. Written as DNA, the CDR3 is TGCGCCAGCAGCATGGCCGGGACAGGGGGAACCGGGGAGCTGTTTTTT. It yields the protein CASSMAGTGGTGELFF.

The chain joins TRBV28 to TRBJ2-2; D gene unclear. The germline CDR1 and CDR2 sequences are MDHEN and SYDVKM. The CDR3 extends over 14 amino acids. The V end was cut by 6 bases, the J end by 1 base, with 9 bases between. The CDR3 region is CASSFYRNTGELFF. CDR3 in DNA: TGTGCCAGCAGCTTTTACAGGAACACCGGGGAGCTGTTTTTT.

The V gene is TRBV10-3, the J gene TRBJ2-7, with D perhaps matching TRBD1 (6 bases). Germline V gene data show CDR1 as ENHRY and CDR2 as SYGVKD. This CDR3 is built from 11 residues. V lost 10 bases to trimming and J lost 5 bases, with 12 bases between them. CDR3 amino acids: CATQGIDEQYF. The CDR3 DNA reads as TGTGCCACGCAGGGGATTGACGAGCAGTACTTC.

The rearrangement joins TRBV6-5 to TRBJ1-1, with TRBD1 identical over 7 bases. The V gene's germline CDR1 is MNHEY and CDR2 SVGAGI. The CDR3 loop spans 16 amino acids. The V and J ends lost 0 bases and 4 bases, in that order; junction bases with no gene match: 8. The chain's CDR3 is CASSYSESRGVTEAFF. The DNA of the CDR3 is TGTGCCAGCAGTTACTCGGAGTCCAGGGGGGTCACTGAAGCTTTCTTT.

This chain uses TRBV19 with TRBJ1-2; TRBD1 is a possible D gene (6 bases). The CDR3 is made up of 13 amino acids. In germline, CDR1 is LNHDA, CDR2 SQIVND (reference sequence). V was shortened by 5 bases and J by 4 bases, with 11 bases between the two germline ends. CDR3 amino acids: CASSPRTAYGYTF. DNA for the CDR3: TGTGCCAGTAGTCCTCGGACAGCCTATGGCTACACCTTC.

The V call is TRBV7-9, the J call TRBJ2-7; 9 nucleotides align to TRBD1. CDR1 is SEHNR and CDR2 is FQNEAQ in the germline V gene (reference sequence). This CDR3 comprises 18 residues. Trimming took 4 bases from V and 0 from J; bases not matched to a gene: 13. The CDR3 nucleotides are TGTGCCAGCAGCTCACCTAAGGGGACAGGGAGAGCCTCCTACGAGCAGTACTTC. It specifies CASSSPKGTGRASYEQYF.

The chain combines TRBV24-1 with TRBJ2-3; 7 bases line up with TRBD2. V lost 4 bases to trimming and J lost 2 bases; unmatched junction nucleotides: 14. The V gene's germline CDR1 is KGHDR and CDR2 SFDVKD. The CDR3 is 18 residues long. The CDR3 DNA reads as TGTGCCACCAGTGACAGCACTCCAGGGAGGGCCGACACAGATACGCAGTATTTT. It is translated as CATSDSTPGRADTDTQYF.

This clone was counted a few times. The rearrangement links TRBV5-1 to TRBJ2-7; weak D call: TRBD2 (6 bases). Germline V CDR1 and CDR2: SGHRS, YFSETQ. The CDR3 spans 14 residues. V was cut by 0 bases and J by 2 bases, with 9 bases left in between. The CDR3 DNA follows: TGCGCCAGCAGCTTGGACGCGGGGACCTACGAGCAGTACTTC. Protein product: CASSLDAGTYEQYF.

The CDR3 protein is CASKSSGGVDTF. DNA for the CDR3: TGTGCCAGTAAAAGTTCTGGCGGGGTCGACACCTTC. The V call is TRBV19, the J call TRBJ1-2; no firm D call. Germline CDR1 and CDR2: LNHDA and SQIVND (reference sequence). Trimming shortened V by 7 bases and J by 12 bases, and 18 bases separated the two germline ends. CDR3 length: 12 residues.

The chain combines TRBV19 with TRBJ1-2; 7 bases align to TRBD1. Trimming took 3 bases from V and 12 from J; bases not matched to a gene: 4. CDR1 LNHDA and CDR2 SQIVND come from the germline V gene (reference sequence). CDR3 size: 11 residues. This CDR3 is CASSMARGHTF. CDR3 nucleotides: TGTGCCAGTAGTATGGCAAGGGGGCACACCTTC.

This chain connects TRBV28 to TRBJ1-1, with D unclear. Trimming shortened V by 7 bases and J by 5 bases, and 14 bases separated the two germline ends. The germline V gene encodes CDR1 MDHEN and CDR2 SYDVKM. The CDR3 has 13 amino acids. CDR3 amino acids: CASKVVGRTEAFF. The CDR3 DNA is TGTGCCAGCAAGGTTGTGGGCCGGACTGAAGCTTTCTTT.

This chain joins TRBV19 and TRBJ1-6, with D possibly TRBD1 on 6 matching bases. The CDR3 covers 14 residues. CDR1 is LNHDA and CDR2 is SQIVND in the germline V gene (reference sequence). V lost 5 bases and J 9 bases, leaving 14 bases between the germline ends. DNA of the CDR3: TGTGCCAGTAGTCAGGACAGTTTGGGTTCACCCCTCCACTTT. Protein: CASSQDSLGSPLHF.

The chain recombines TRBV7-8 with TRBJ2-1; perhaps TRBD2 as D (5 bases). Germline CDR1 and CDR2: SGHVS and FQNEAQ. CDR3 size: 15 residues. Trimming removed 5 bases at V and 7 bases at J, with 18 bases between. The CDR3 loop reads CASSLGARSGNEQFF. In DNA, the CDR3 is TGTGCCAGCAGCCTCGGAGCGCGGAGCGGAAATGAGCAGTTCTTC.

The chain employs TRBV3-1 (or the pseudogene TRBV3-2) and TRBJ2-7; 8 bases match TRBD2. This CDR3 spans 17 amino acids. Losses at the gene ends were 0 bases for V and 2 bases for J; bases not matched to a gene: 9. In germline, CDR1 is LGHDT, CDR2 YNNKEL (reference sequence). CDR3 DNA: TGTGCCAGCAGCCAAGACAGGTTGCGGGAGGCCCCCTACGAGCAGTACTTC. The encoded protein is CASSQDRLREAPYEQYF.